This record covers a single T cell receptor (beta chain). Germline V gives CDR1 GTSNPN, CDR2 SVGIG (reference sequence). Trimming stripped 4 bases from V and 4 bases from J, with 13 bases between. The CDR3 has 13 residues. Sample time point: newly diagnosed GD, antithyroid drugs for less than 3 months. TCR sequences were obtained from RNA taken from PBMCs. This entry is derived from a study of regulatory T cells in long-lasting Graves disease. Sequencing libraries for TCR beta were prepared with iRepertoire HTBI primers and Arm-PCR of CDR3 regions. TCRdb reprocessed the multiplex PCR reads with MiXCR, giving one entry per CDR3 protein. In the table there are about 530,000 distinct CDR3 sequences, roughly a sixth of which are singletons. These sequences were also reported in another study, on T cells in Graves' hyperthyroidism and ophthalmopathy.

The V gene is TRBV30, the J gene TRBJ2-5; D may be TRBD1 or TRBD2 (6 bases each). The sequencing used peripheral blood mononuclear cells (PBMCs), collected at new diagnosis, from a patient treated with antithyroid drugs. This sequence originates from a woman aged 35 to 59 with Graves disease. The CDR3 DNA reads TGTGCCTGGACTAAGGGGGGACCAGAGACCCAGTACTTC. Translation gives CAWTKGGPETQYF.